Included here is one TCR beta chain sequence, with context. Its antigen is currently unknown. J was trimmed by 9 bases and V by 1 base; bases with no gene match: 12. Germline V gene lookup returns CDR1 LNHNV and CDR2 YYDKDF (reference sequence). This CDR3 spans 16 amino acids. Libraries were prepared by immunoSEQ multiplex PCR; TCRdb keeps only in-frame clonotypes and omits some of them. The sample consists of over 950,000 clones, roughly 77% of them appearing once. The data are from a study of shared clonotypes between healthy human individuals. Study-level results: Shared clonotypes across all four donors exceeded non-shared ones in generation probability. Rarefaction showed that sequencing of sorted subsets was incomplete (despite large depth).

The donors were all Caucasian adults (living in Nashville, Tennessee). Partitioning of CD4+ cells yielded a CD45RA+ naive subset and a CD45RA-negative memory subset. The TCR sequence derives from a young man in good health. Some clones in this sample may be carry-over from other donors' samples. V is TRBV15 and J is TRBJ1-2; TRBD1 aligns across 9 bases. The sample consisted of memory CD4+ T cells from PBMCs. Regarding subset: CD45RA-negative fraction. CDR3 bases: TGTGCCACCAGCAGAGGACACTCCGGGACAGGGAAGAGCTACACCTTC. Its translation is CATSRGHSGTGKSYTF.